These 29 T cell receptor beta chains were sequenced from one sample in a study of cytomegalovirus exposure and HLA in healthy donors. 60 Vbeta and 13 Jbeta primers were used in PCR. Method: immunoSEQ multiplex PCR; TCRdb's copy keeps in-frame clones and lacks some. The sample yields some 190,000 clones, around 75% seen once. The sequencing sample was made of PBMCs. These receptors all come from a woman aged 50 to 65 in good health and CMV-seronegative.

The chain links TRBV10-1 to TRBJ1-5, with D tentatively TRBD1 (6 bases). The CDR3 contains 14 residues. Germline V gene sequence: CDR1 WNHNN, CDR2 SYGVQD (reference sequence). Written as DNA, the CDR3 is TGCGCTGATCCCCCGGACAGCCAGAATCAGCCCCAGCATTTT. Amino acid sequence: CADPPDSQNQPQHF.

The chain employs TRBV2 and TRBJ2-1, with TRBD1 matching over 8 bases. The CDR3 is 17 amino acids. With V trimmed by 2 bases and J by 5 bases, 11 bases remained unmatched. From germline, CDR1 is SNHLY and CDR2 FYNNEI. Here the CDR3 DNA reads TGTGCCAGCAGTGAAACAGGGGGTTTAAAGCCCGACAATGAGCAGTTCTTC. Translated, it gives CASSETGGLKPDNEQFF. Complete variable domain (other parts from reference TRBV2 and TRBJ2-1): EPEVTQTPSHQVTQMGQEVILRCVPISNHLYFYWYRQILGQKVEFLVSFYNNEISEKSEIFDDQFSVERPDGSNFTLKIRSTKLEDSAMYFCASSETGGLKPDNEQFFGPGTRLTVL.

V gene TRBV5-4 combines with J gene TRBJ2-6, with D possibly TRBD2 on 6 matching bases. The germline CDR1 and CDR2 sequences are SGHNT and YYREEE (reference sequence). The CDR3 is 16 residues long. Deletions cut 5 bases from V and 4 bases from J, with 16 bases between. CDR3 bases: TGTGCCAGCAGTCTGGACGGGGCGGGGGGGGCCAACGTCCTGACTTTC. This codes for CASSLDGAGGANVLTF.

The V gene is TRBV15, the J gene TRBJ2-3; no reliable D call. The CDR3 has 15 amino acids. Deletions cut 1 base from V and 3 bases from J, with 11 bases between. The germline V gene has CDR1 LNHNV and CDR2 YYDKDF (reference sequence). Written as DNA, the CDR3 is TGTGCCACCAGCAGAGCCGAGGCGGAAACAGATACGCAGTATTTT. The encoded protein is CATSRAEAETDTQYF.

This clone was counted only a few times. The V and J genes are TRBV19 and TRBJ1-4; 7 bases match TRBD1. The CDR3 runs 16 residues. After removal of 4 bases from V and 3 bases from J, the junction contained 8 bases not matched to a gene. The V gene's germline CDR1 is LNHDA and CDR2 SQIVND (reference sequence). The chain's CDR3 is CASSTAYGTANEKLFF. The CDR3 DNA reads TGTGCCAGTAGTACCGCGTATGGGACAGCTAATGAAAAACTGTTTTTT.

The CDR3 sequence: CASSPSAGVGSYNEQFF. CDR3 DNA sequence: TGCGCCAGCAGCCCCTCGGCGGGAGTGGGATCCTACAATGAGCAGTTCTTC. This sequence joins TRBV5-1 and TRBJ2-1; 7 nucleotides line up with TRBD2. V dropped 4 bases and J dropped 1; count of bases not matched to a gene: 11. The germline CDR1 and CDR2 sequences are SGHRS and YFSETQ. This CDR3 spans 17 amino acids.

The V call is TRBV7-9, the J call TRBJ1-1; perhaps TRBD1 as D (5 bases). CDR1 and CDR2 (germline): SEHNR, FQNEAQ (reference sequence). V was pared by 5 bases and J by 3 bases, with 16 bases between. The CDR3 has 15 residues. The CDR3, as DNA: TGTGCCAGCAGCCTTACGCAGGGTGAGGACACTGAAGCTTTCTTT. It codes for CASSLTQGEDTEAFF.

The genes are TRBV19 and TRBJ2-6, with 7 positions matching TRBD2. Per the germline V gene, CDR1 is LNHDA and CDR2 is SQIVND (reference sequence). The V and J ends lost 5 bases and 4 bases, in that order; junction bases with no gene match: 2. There are 14 residues in the CDR3. CDR3 residues: CASSPAGGANVLTF. DNA of the CDR3: TGTGCCAGTAGTCCAGCGGGAGGGGCCAACGTCCTGACTTTC.

This clone occurred a few times. This chain uses TRBV9 with TRBJ2-7; TRBD2 aligns across 9 bases. Germline V gene lookup returns CDR1 SGDLS and CDR2 YYNGEE. CDR3 size: 15 residues. V shed 4 bases, J shed 2 bases, and the junction held 7 bases outside the gene matches. The CDR3 protein is CASSISSGTTYEQYF. Here the CDR3 DNA reads TGTGCCAGCAGCATATCTAGCGGGACCACCTACGAGCAGTACTTC.

The chain is built from TRBV7-2 and TRBJ1-4; no firm D call. Germline V gene sequence: CDR1 SGHTA, CDR2 FQGNSA. The V and J ends lost 3 bases and 5 bases respectively, with 13 bases between them. This CDR3 spans 15 amino acids. CDR3 sequence: CASSFPTGENEKLFF. DNA for the CDR3: TGTGCCAGCAGCTTCCCGACGGGAGAGAATGAAAAACTGTTTTTT.

This chain joins TRBV7-3 and TRBJ2-2, with 8 bases that match TRBD1. There are 15 residues in the CDR3. Looked up from germline, CDR1 is SGHTA and CDR2 is FQGTGA. V trimming: 3 bases; J trimming: 5 bases; junction bases outside the gene matches: 5. The CDR3 DNA sequence: TGTGCCAGCAGCTTCGGACAGGGCTGGACCGGGGAGCTGTTTTTT. It encodes CASSFGQGWTGELFF.

The sample holds one count of this clone. The genes are TRBV7-6 and TRBJ1-5; maybe TRBD1 (6 bases). V was cut by 2 bases and J by 5 bases, with 13 bases left in between. Germline CDR1 is SGHVS and CDR2 is FNYEAQ. The length of the CDR3 is 15 residues. CDR3 nucleotide sequence: TGTGCCAGCAGCTTAACGGACAGCGGACATCAGCCCCAGCATTTT. This codes for CASSLTDSGHQPQHF.

As concerns this clone: A junction end diverges from the germline sequence, so it may reflect a read error. The V and J genes are TRBV7-9 and TRBJ1-5; TRBD1 matches at 7 bases. This CDR3 has 16 residues. In germline, CDR1 is SEHNR, CDR2 FQNEAQ (reference sequence). The CDR3 nucleotides are TGTTCCAGCAGCTTGGTAGGCAGGGGGATTATTCAGCCCCAGCATTTT. The encoded protein is CSSSLVGRGIIQPQHF. The full variable domain, with the rest looked up from reference TRBV7-9 and TRBJ1-5, is DTGVSQNPRHKITKRGQNVTFRCDPISEHNRLYWYRQTLGQGPEFLTYFQNEAQLEKSRLLSDRFSAERPKGSFSTLEIQRTEQGDSAMYLCSSSLVGRGIIQPQHFGDGTRLSIL.

The chain is built from TRBV27 and TRBJ2-7; TRBD2 aligns across 8 bases. The CDR3 length is 15 residues. V lost 4 bases and J lost 4; bases outside the gene matches: 9. Germline values: CDR1 MNHEY, CDR2 SMNVEV (reference sequence). CDR3 bases: TGTGCCAGCAGTTCAGGACTAGCAATGACTTACGAGCAGTACTTC. Translating gives CASSSGLAMTYEQYF.

The chain is built from TRBV25-1 and TRBJ1-1, with 7 bases that match TRBD1. The CDR3 consists of 15 residues. Germline loops: CDR1 MGHDK, CDR2 SYGVNS. V lost 4 bases and J lost 0; bases outside the gene matches: 5. CDR3 sequence: CASSANRGLNTEAFF. The CDR3 region has the DNA TGTGCCAGCAGTGCTAACAGGGGATTGAACACTGAAGCTTTCTTT.

The sample holds a few counts of this clone. This chain connects TRBV5-1 to TRBJ1-2; D unclear. The CDR3 loop spans 15 amino acids. The germline V gene encodes CDR1 SGHRS and CDR2 YFSETQ. The V gene lost 2 bases and the J gene lost 2 bases, with 13 bases spanning the gap. CDR3 coding DNA: TGCGCCAGCAGCTTAAAAGTGACTGGGAACTATGGCTACACCTTC. Residues: CASSLKVTGNYGYTF.

The chain is built from TRBV7-2 and TRBJ1-6; D gene uncertain. The CDR3 loop spans 16 amino acids. CDR1 SGHTA and CDR2 FQGNSA come from the germline V gene. Deletions cut 3 bases from V and 7 bases from J, with 16 bases between. Here the CDR3 DNA reads TGTGCCAGCAGCTTTCAGACTTCGGGGAGGAATTCACCCCTCCACTTT. It specifies CASSFQTSGRNSPLHF.

The chain has TRBV19 and TRBJ1-4; D gene unclear. Germline CDR1 reads LNHDA; CDR2 reads SQIVND (reference sequence). The CDR3 loop spans 12 amino acids. Trimming took 10 bases from V and 4 from J, leaving 10 bases between them. CDR3 loop: CATEGFNEKLFF. CDR3 coding DNA: TGTGCCACAGAGGGCTTTAATGAAAAACTGTTTTTT.

This clone was detected once. J is TRBJ2-5 and V is TRBV2; the match to TRBD2 covers 7 bases. Germline V CDR1 and CDR2: SNHLY, FYNNEI. This CDR3 has 16 amino acids. The V and J ends lost 2 bases and 3 bases, in that order; junction bases with no gene match: 9. CDR3: CASSEMGGLVKETQYF. In DNA form, the CDR3 reads TGTGCCAGCAGTGAAATGGGGGGGTTGGTAAAAGAGACCCAGTACTTC.

The rearrangement uses TRBV12-5 and TRBJ2-1; a weak D match, TRBD2 (6 bases). Deletions cut 3 bases from V and 5 bases from J, with 14 bases between. The length of the CDR3 is 15 residues. Germline CDR1 reads LGHNT; CDR2 reads FRNRAP. CDR3 DNA: TGTGCTAGTGGTTTTAGCGGTTGGAGGGACAATGAGCAGTTCTTC. Its protein product is CASGFSGWRDNEQFF.

The rearrangement uses TRBV20-1 and TRBJ2-1; no clear D. Germline loops: CDR1 DFQATT, CDR2 SNEGSKA (reference sequence). V was clipped by 3 bases and J by 8 bases, with 5 bases between them. This CDR3 is built from 10 residues. The CDR3 nucleotides are TGCAGTGCTAGCAGCGATGAGCAGTTCTTC. Translation gives CSASSDEQFF.

The V and J genes are TRBV11-2 and TRBJ2-3; 11 nucleotides match TRBD2. V lost 3 bases and J lost 2; bases outside the gene matches: 4. CDR1 is SGHAT and CDR2 is FQNNGV in the germline V gene. This CDR3 has 16 residues. The CDR3 sequence: CASSFGTSGPTDTQYF. The DNA for the CDR3 is TGTGCCAGCAGCTTTGGGACTAGCGGACCCACAGATACGCAGTATTTT. The entire variable domain, with the rest obtained from reference TRBV11-2 and TRBJ2-3, is as follows: EAGVAQSPRYKIIEKRQSVAFWCNPISGHATLYWYQQILGQGPKLLIQFQNNGVVDDSQLPKDRFSAERLKGVDSTLKIQPAKLEDSAVYLCASSFGTSGPTDTQYFGPGTRLTVL.

The V and J genes are TRBV29-1 and TRBJ1-2; D not certain. The germline CDR1 and CDR2 sequences are SQVTM and ANQGSEA. The CDR3 runs to 13 residues. Trimming took 3 bases from V and 7 from J, leaving 15 bases between them. The CDR3 DNA is TGCAGCGTTGAGAAGGAGGGAAGGGTTGGCTACACCTTC. Translation: CSVEKEGRVGYTF.

This clone was seen a single time. This sequence joins TRBV5-4 and TRBJ2-3, with 10 bases matching TRBD2. V lost 6 bases and J lost 4; bases outside the gene matches: 17. The CDR3 is 18 residues long. Per the germline V gene, CDR1 is SGHNT and CDR2 is YYREEE (reference sequence). CDR3 loop: CASNSFRLAGAGADTQYF. CDR3 sequence (DNA): TGTGCCAGCAACTCCTTTAGGCTAGCGGGAGCAGGAGCAGATACGCAGTATTTT.

On this clone: One end of the junction fails to match germline, which may point to a read error. The V gene is TRBV7-7, the J gene TRBJ2-5; 11 bases align to TRBD2. From germline, CDR1 is SSHAT and CDR2 FNYEAQ (reference sequence). The CDR3 extends over 15 amino acids. DNA of the CDR3: TGTGCTAGCAGCCCGTCTAGCGGGGGGTTAGAGACCCAGTACTTC. Protein: CASSPSSGGLETQYF.

The J gene is TRBJ1-1, the V gene TRBV9; D perhaps matches TRBD1 (5 bases). This CDR3 has 14 residues. Germline V CDR1 and CDR2: SGDLS, YYNGEE. V was trimmed by 4 bases and J by 1 base, leaving 11 bases between them. The CDR3 coding sequence is TGTGCCAGCAGCTTTGGGGGGGGGAACACTGAAGCTTTCTTT. This sequence encodes CASSFGGGNTEAFF. Complete variable domain (other parts from reference TRBV9 and TRBJ1-1): DSGVTQTPKHLITATGQRVTLRCSPRSGDLSVYWYQQSLDQGLQFLIQYYNGEERAKGNILERFSAQQFPDLHSELNLSSLELGDSALYFCASSFGGGNTEAFFGQGTRLTVV.

A few counts support this clone. This rearrangement joins TRBV19 to TRBJ2-5, with D maybe TRBD2 (6 bases). CDR1 and CDR2 (germline): LNHDA, SQIVND (reference sequence). V gave up 7 bases and J gave up 1 base, with 7 bases separating them. The CDR3 spans 12 residues. The CDR3 here is CASKGLQETQYF. The CDR3 DNA sequence: TGTGCCAGTAAGGGACTCCAAGAGACCCAGTACTTC.

This clone was picked up a small number of times. The chain couples TRBV5-6 to TRBJ1-1; 8 positions match TRBD1. Trimming removed 5 bases from V and 3 bases from J; junction bases left unmatched: 18. Germline V gives CDR1 SGHDT, CDR2 YYEEEE. This CDR3 has 18 residues. CDR3 in DNA: TGTGCCAGCAGACTTCTGGGGCACACACAGGGGGAGGACACTGAAGCTTTCTTT. It codes for CASRLLGHTQGEDTEAFF.

The chain carries TRBV7-2 and TRBJ1-1; 9 bases align to TRBD1. There are 16 residues in the CDR3. The V segment lost 4 bases and the J segment 6 bases; nucleotides outside the gene matches: 12. Germline lookup yields CDR1 SGHTA and CDR2 FQGNSA. DNA for the CDR3: TGTGCCAGCAGCTCTTCCTCCGGGACAGGGAGCGCTGAAGCTTTCTTT. Its protein is CASSSSSGTGSAEAFF. The full variable domain, in which reference TRBV7-2 and TRBJ1-1 provide the parts outside the CDR3, is GAGVSQSPSNKVTEKGKDVELRCDPISGHTALYWYRQSLGQGLEFLIYFQGNSAPDKSGLPSDRFSAERTGGSVSTLTIQRTQQEDSAVYLCASSSSSGTGSAEAFFGQGTRLTVV.